This T cell receptor (beta chain) was sequenced in a study of blood T cell repertoires in COVID-19. Study context: The origin of the acute and convalescent COVID-19 samples was the United States, Italy and Spain. PBMCs, B-cell-depleted T cells, or T cells were the source of the cDNA or gDNA that made up the material.

Germline loops: CDR1 KGHDR, CDR2 SFDVKD. Unmatched junction bases numbered 6, after V lost 4 bases and J lost 8 bases. This CDR3 is 13 amino acids long. Original processing methods: Estimation of nucleated cell counts relied on the amplification of reference gene primers. Using immunoSEQ multiplex PCR, the repertoire was profiled, and TCRdb retains in-frame clones only, with some absent. That table furnishes V, J and clone size, whereas the DNA furnished D and trimming. The repertoire holds fewer than 15,000 clones, 81% seen once, with under 30% in the top ten. Sequencing was done on a sample of peripheral blood. This clonotype originated in a human donor in a cohort sampled during active COVID-19. The genes are TRBV24-1 and TRBJ1-1; 7 bases map to TRBD1. CDR3 DNA: TGTGCCACCAGTGACCAAGACAGGGCCGAAGCTTTCTTT. Amino acid sequence: CATSDQDRAEAFF.